This paragraph covers one TCR beta chain sequence. Sequenced by immunoSEQ multiplex PCR; TCRdb stores in-frame clones only, minus some. The table shows under 350,000 clones, with approximately 86% occurring only once. Germline CDR1 is SNHLY and CDR2 is FYNNEI. This CDR3 is built from 15 residues. With V trimmed by 3 bases and J by 3 bases, 6 bases remained unmatched. This sample was included in a study of blood T cell repertoires in COVID-19. The chain joins TRBV2 to TRBJ2-5; 8 bases agree with TRBD1. The sample comprised PBMCs or T cells enriched from blood (not recorded which). This sequence originates from a woman aged 40 to 55 with acute COVID-19. The CDR3 nucleotides are TGTGCCAGCAGTGAGGGACAGGCCCAAAAAGAGACCCAGTACTTC. This sequence encodes CASSEGQAQKETQYF.